Presented here are 6 T cell receptor beta chains from one specimen sequenced in a study of human T cells and chemical hapten exposure. In TCRdb, the RACE reads were re-called with MiXCR into one record per CDR3 protein. The sample holds fewer than 65,000 distinct CDR3 sequences, approximately 9.8% seen once. Time point noted: pre-sensitization, week 0. The treatment denotes: therapeutic diphenylcyclopropenone sensitization with weekly scalp DPC. The material sequenced was whole blood, taken in connection with sensitization to the hapten diphenylcyclopropenone (DPC). The receptors come from a woman between 35 and 50 years old with alopecia areata. Some clones in this sample may be carry-over from other donors' samples.

This clonotype was detected a few times. The V and J genes are TRBV14 and TRBJ1-2, with 9 nucleotides matching TRBD1. The CDR3 is 17 residues long. V lost 0 bases and J lost 3; bases outside the gene matches: 8. Germline CDR1 and CDR2: SGHDN and FVKESK. The CDR3 loop is CASSQEDGQGRYYGYTF. The CDR3 DNA sequence: TGTGCCAGCAGCCAAGAAGACGGACAGGGGCGATACTATGGCTACACCTTC.

To note about this clonotype: With a much larger clone just one base away, this may be a read error. V is TRBV19 and J is TRBJ1-5; D unresolved. The V gene's germline CDR1 is LNHDA and CDR2 SQIVND (reference sequence). The CDR3 loop spans 13 amino acids. The CDR3 loop reads CVSTPGGNQPQHF. The CDR3 bases are TGTGTCAGTACCCCGGGTGGCAATCAGCCCCAGCATTTT. Looking up the rest from reference TRBV19 and TRBJ1-5 gives the full variable domain: DGGITQSPKYLFRKEGQNVTLSCEQNLNHDAMYWYRQDPGQGLRLIYYSQIVNDFQKGDIAEGYSVSREKKESFPLTVTSAQKNPTAFYLCVSTPGGNQPQHFGDGTRLSIL.

This clonotype has ten or more counts. This sequence joins TRBV6-6 and TRBJ2-2; D call uncertain. CDR3 length: 16 amino acids. Deletions cut 7 bases from V and 2 bases from J, with 17 bases between. The germline V gene has CDR1 MNHNY and CDR2 SVGAGI (reference sequence). In nucleotides, the CDR3 is TGTGCCAGCAACATTTGGTCGAGCCATAACACCGGGGAGCTGTTTTTT. Protein: CASNIWSSHNTGELFF.

This clonotype was seen many times. This chain connects TRBV20-1 to TRBJ1-1, with D hard to call. The germline CDR1 and CDR2 sequences are DFQATT and SNEGSKA (reference sequence). The CDR3 is made up of 12 amino acids. Trimming removed 3 bases at V and 5 bases at J, with 10 bases between. This chain's CDR3 is CSASRGETEAFF. DNA for the CDR3: TGCAGTGCTAGTCGTGGAGAAACTGAAGCTTTCTTT.

The table lists this clonotype with many counts. The chain couples TRBV20-1 to TRBJ2-7, with 9 bases identical to TRBD1. Trimming took 3 bases from V and 2 from J; bases not matched to a gene: 2. The germline CDR1 and CDR2 sequences are DFQATT and SNEGSKA (reference sequence). The CDR3 is 13 amino acids. The CDR3 coding sequence is TGCAGTGCTAGTAGGACAGGGGCCTACGAGCAGTACTTC. Translated, it gives CSASRTGAYEQYF.

This clonotype was recorded a few times. The chain has TRBV15 and TRBJ2-2; D call uncertain. The germline V gene encodes CDR1 LNHNV and CDR2 YYDKDF (reference sequence). Trimming pared 0 bases from V and 8 bases from J, leaving 7 bases between. The CDR3 is 13 residues long. The CDR3 loop is CATSRDPAGELFF. The CDR3 DNA reads TGTGCCACCAGCAGAGATCCGGCGGGGGAGCTGTTTTTT.